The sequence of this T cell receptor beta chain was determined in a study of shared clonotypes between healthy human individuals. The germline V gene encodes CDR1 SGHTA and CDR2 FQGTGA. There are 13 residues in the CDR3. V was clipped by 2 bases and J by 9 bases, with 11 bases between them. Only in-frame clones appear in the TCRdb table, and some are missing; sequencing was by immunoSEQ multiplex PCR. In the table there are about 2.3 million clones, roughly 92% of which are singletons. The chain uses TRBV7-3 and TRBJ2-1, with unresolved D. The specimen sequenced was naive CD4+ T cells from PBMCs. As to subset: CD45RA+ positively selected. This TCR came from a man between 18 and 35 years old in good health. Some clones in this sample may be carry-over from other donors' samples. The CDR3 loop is CASSLFGPSEQFF. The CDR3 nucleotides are TGTGCCAGCAGCTTATTCGGGCCTTCTGAGCAGTTCTTC. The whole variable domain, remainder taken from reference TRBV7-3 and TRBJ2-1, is GAGVSQTPSNKVTEKGKYVELRCDPISGHTALYWYRQSLGQGPEFLIYFQGTGAADDSGLPNDRFFAVRPEGSVSTLKIQRTERGDSAVYLCASSLFGPSEQFFGPGTRLTVL.